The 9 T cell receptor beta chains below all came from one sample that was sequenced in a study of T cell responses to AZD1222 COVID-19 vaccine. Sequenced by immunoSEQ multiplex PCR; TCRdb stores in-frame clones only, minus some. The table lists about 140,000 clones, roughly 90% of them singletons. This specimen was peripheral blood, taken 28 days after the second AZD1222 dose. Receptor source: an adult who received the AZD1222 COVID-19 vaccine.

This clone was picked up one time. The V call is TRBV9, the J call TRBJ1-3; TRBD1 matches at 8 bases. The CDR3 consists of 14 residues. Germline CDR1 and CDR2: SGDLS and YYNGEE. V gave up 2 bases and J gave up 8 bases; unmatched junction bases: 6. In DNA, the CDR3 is TGTGCCAGCAGCGTGTCAGGGGGCGCGGACACCATATATTTT. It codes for CASSVSGGADTIYF.

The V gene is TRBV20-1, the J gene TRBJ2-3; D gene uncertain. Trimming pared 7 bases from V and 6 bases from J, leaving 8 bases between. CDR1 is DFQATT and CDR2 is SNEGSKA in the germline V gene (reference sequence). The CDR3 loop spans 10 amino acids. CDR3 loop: CSGSQDTQYF. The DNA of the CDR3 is TGCAGTGGTTCGCAGGATACGCAGTATTTT.

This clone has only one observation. The CDR3 is CASSLLGDTQYF. The DNA for the CDR3 is TGCGCCAGCAGCTTACTAGGAGATACGCAGTATTTT. V and J are TRBV5-1 and TRBJ2-3; D might be TRBD2 (5 bases). The V and J ends lost 2 bases and 5 bases respectively, with 6 bases between them. The CDR3 length is 12 residues. Looked up from germline, CDR1 is SGHRS and CDR2 is YFSETQ.

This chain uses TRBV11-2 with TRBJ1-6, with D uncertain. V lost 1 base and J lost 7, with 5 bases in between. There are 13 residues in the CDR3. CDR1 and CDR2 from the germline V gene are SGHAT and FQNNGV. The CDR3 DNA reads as TGTGCCAGCAGCTTAGCCCTCAATTCACCCCTCCACTTT. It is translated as CASSLALNSPLHF.

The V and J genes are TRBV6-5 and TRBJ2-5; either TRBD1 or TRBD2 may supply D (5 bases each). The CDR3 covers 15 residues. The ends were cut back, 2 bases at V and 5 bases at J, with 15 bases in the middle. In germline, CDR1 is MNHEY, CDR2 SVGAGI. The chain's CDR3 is CASSYTRPGRETQYF. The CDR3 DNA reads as TGTGCCAGCAGTTACACCAGGCCGGGACGGGAGACCCAGTACTTC.

The CDR3 loop is CASSPETSGREQFF. CDR3 nucleotide sequence: TGTGCCAGCTCACCAGAGACTAGCGGGAGGGAGCAGTTCTTC. The rearrangement links TRBV18 to TRBJ2-1; TRBD2 matches at 13 bases. Germline assignment: CDR1 KGHSH and CDR2 LQKENI. This CDR3 is built from 14 residues. The ends lost 2 bases at V and 10 bases at J; junction bases unmatched: 2.

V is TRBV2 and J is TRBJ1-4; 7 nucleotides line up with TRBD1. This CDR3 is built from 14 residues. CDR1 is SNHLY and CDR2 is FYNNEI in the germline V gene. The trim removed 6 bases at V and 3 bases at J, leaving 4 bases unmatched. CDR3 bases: TGTGCCAGCAGCGTACAGGGGCCTAATGAAAAACTGTTTTTT. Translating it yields CASSVQGPNEKLFF.

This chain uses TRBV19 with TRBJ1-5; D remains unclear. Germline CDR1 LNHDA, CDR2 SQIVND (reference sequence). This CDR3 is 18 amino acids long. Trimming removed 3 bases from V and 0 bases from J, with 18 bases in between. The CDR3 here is CASSIGRVGIDSNQPQHF. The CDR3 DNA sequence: TGTGCCAGTAGTATTGGAAGGGTTGGGATAGATAGCAATCAGCCCCAGCATTTT.

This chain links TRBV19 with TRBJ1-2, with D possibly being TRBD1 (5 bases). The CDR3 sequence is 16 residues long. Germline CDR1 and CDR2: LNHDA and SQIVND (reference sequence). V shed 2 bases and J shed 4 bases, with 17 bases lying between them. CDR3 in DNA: TGTGCCAGTAGTATAATCGTCGGGCAGGGCGGCTATGGCTACACCTTC. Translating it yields CASSIIVGQGGYGYTF.